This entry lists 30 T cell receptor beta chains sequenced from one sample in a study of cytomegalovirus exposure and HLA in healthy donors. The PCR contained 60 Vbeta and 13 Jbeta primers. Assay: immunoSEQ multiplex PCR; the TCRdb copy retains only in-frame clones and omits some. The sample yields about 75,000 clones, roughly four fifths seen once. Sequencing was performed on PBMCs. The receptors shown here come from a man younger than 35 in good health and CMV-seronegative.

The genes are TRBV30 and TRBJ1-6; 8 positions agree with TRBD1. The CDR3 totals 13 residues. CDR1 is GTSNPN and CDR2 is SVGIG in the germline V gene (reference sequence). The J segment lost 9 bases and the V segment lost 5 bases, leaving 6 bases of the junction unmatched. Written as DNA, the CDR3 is TGTGCCTGGGACAGGGGAATGGGTTCACCCCTCCACTTT. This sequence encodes CAWDRGMGSPLHF.

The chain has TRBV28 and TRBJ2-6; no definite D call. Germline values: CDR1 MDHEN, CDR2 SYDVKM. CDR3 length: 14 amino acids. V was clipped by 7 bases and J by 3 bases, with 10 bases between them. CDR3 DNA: TGTGCCAGCACCGAGGTCGGTGGGGCCAACGTCCTGACTTTC. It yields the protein CASTEVGGANVLTF.

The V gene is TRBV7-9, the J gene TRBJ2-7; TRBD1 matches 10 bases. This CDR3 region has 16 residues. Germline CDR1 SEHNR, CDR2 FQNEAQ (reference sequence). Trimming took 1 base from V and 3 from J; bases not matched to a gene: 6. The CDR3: CASSLVAGQGNYEQYF. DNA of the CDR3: TGTGCCAGCAGCTTAGTTGCGGGACAGGGGAACTACGAGCAGTACTTC.

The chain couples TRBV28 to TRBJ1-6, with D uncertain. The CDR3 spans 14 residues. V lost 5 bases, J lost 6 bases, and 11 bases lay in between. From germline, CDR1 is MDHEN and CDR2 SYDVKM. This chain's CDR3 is CASSPRGGNSPLHF. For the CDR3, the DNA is TGTGCCAGCAGTCCCCGGGGTGGTAATTCACCCCTCCACTTT.

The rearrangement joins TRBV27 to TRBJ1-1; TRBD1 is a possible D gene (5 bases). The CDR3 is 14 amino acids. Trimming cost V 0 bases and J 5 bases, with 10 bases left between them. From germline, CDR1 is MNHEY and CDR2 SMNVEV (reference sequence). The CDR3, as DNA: TGTGCCAGCAGTTTATCAGGGGTTTGGACTGAAGCTTTCTTT. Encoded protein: CASSLSGVWTEAFF.

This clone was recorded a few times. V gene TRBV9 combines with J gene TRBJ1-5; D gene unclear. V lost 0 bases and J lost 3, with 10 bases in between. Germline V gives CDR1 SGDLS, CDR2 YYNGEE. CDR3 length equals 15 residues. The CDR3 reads CASSVGSGYNQPQHF. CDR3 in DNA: TGTGCCAGCAGCGTAGGGTCAGGTTACAATCAGCCCCAGCATTTT.

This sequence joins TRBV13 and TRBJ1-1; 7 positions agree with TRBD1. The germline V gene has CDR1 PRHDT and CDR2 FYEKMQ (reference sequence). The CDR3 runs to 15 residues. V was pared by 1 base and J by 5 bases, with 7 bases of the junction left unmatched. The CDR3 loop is CASSLDQGEWTEAFF. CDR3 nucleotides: TGTGCCAGCAGCTTAGACCAGGGGGAATGGACTGAAGCTTTCTTT. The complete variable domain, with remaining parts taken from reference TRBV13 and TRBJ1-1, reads AAGVIQSPRHLIKEKRETATLKCYPIPRHDTVYWYQQGPGQDPQFLISFYEKMQSDKGSIPDRFSAQQFSDYHSELNMSSLELGDSALYFCASSLDQGEWTEAFFGQGTRLTVV.

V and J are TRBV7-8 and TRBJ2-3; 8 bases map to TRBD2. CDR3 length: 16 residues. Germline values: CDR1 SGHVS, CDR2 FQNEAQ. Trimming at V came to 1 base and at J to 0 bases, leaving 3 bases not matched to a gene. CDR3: CASSLVSSGSTDTQYF. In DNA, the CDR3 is TGTGCCAGCAGCTTAGTGTCTAGCGGGAGCACAGATACGCAGTATTTT.

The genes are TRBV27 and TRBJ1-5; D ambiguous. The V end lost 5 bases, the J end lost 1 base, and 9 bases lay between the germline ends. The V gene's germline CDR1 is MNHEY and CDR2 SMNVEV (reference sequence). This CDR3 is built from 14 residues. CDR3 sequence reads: CASSPSDSNQPQHF. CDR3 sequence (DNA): TGTGCCAGCAGTCCCAGCGACAGCAATCAGCCCCAGCATTTT.

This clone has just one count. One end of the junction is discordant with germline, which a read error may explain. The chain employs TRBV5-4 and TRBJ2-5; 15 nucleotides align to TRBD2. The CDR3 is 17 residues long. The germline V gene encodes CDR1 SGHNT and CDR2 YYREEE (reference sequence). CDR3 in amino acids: CGSSLGLAGGKQETQYF. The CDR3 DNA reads TGTGGCAGCAGCTTGGGACTAGCGGGGGGTAAGCAAGAGACCCAGTACTTC.

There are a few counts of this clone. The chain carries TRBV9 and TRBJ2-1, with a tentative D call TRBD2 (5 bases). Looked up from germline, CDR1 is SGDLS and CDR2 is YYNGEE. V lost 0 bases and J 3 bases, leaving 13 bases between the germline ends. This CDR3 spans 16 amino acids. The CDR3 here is CASSVGEGVGYNEQFF. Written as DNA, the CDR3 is TGTGCCAGCAGCGTAGGCGAGGGAGTCGGCTACAATGAGCAGTTCTTC.

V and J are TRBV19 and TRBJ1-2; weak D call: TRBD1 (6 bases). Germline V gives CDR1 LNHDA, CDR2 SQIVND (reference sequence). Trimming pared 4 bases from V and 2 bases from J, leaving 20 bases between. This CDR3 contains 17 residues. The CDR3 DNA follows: TGTGCCAGTAGTAATATCTTCCGGCCAGGGGAAAACTATGGCTACACCTTC. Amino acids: CASSNIFRPGENYGYTF.

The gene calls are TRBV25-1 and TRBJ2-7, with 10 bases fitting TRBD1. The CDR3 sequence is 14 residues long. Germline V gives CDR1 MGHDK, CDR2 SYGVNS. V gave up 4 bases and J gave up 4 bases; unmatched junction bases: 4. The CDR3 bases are TGTGCCAGCAGTGGCCAGGACAGGGGGTACGAGCAGTACTTC. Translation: CASSGQDRGYEQYF.

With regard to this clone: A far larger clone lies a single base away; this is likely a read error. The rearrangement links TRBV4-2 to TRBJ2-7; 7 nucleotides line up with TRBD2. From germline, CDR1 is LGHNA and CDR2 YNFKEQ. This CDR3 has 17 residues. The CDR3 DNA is TGTGCCAGCAGACAAGATCTTTACGGGGGGAGCTCCTACGAGCAGTACTTC. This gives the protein CASRQDLYGGSSYEQYF.

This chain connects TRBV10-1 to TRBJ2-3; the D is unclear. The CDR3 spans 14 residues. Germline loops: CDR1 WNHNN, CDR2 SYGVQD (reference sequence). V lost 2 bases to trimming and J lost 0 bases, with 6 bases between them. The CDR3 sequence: CASSERRSTDTQYF. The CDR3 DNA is TGCGCCAGCAGTGAGAGGAGAAGCACAGATACGCAGTATTTT.

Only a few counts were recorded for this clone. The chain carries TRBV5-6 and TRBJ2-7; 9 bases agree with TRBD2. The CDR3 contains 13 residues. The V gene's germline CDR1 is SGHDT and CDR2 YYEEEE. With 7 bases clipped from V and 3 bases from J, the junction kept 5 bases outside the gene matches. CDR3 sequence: CASGLAGNYEQYF. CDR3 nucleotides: TGTGCCAGCGGCCTAGCGGGAAACTACGAGCAGTACTTC.

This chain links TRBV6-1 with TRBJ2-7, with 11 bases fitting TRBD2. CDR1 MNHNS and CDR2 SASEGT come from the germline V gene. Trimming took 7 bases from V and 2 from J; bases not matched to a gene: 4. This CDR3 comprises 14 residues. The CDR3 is CASMTSGITYEQYF. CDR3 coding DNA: TGTGCCAGCATGACTAGCGGGATTACCTACGAGCAGTACTTC.

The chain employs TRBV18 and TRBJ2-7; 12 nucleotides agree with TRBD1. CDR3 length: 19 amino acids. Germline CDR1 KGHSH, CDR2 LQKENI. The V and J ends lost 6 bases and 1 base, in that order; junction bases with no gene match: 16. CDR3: CASSPKTGTGGHFSYEQYF. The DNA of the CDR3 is TGTGCCAGCTCTCCAAAGACCGGGACAGGGGGCCATTTTTCCTACGAGCAGTACTTC.

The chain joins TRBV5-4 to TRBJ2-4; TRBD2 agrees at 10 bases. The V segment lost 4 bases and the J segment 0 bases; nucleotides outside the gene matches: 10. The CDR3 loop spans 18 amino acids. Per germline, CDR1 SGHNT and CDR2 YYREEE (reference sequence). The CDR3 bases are TGTGCCAGCAGCCCACGTCGGACTAGCGGATTAGCCAAAAACATTCAGTACTTC. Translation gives CASSPRRTSGLAKNIQYF.

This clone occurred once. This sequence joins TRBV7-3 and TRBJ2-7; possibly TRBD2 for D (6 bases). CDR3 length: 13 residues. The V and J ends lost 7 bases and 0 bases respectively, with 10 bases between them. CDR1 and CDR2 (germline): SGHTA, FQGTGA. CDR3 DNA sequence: TGTGCCAGCACCCGCGGGGCCTCCTACGAGCAGTACTTC. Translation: CASTRGASYEQYF.

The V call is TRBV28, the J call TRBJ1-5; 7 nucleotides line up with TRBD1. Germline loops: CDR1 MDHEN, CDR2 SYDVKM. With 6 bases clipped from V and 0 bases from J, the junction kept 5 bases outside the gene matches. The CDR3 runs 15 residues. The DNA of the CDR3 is TGTGCCAGCAGGAAACAGGGGTATAGCAATCAGCCCCAGCATTTT. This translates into CASRKQGYSNQPQHF. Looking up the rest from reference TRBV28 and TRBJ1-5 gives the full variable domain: DVKVTQSSRYLVKRTGEKVFLECVQDMDHENMFWYRQDPGLGLRLIYFSYDVKMKEKGDIPEGYSVSREKKERFSLILESASTNQTSMYLCASRKQGYSNQPQHFGDGTRLSIL.

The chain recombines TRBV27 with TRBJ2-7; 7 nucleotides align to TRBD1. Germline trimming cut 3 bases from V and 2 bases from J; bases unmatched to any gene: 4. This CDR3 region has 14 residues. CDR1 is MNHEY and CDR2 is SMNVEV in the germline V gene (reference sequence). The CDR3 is CASSFTGAPYEQYF. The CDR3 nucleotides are TGTGCCAGCAGTTTCACAGGGGCTCCCTACGAGCAGTACTTC.

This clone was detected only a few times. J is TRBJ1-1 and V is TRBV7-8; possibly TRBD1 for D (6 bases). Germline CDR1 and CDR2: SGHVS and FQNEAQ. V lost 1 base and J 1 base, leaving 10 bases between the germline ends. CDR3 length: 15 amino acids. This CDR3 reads CASSLGQVRNTEAFF. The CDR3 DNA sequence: TGTGCCAGCAGCTTAGGACAGGTCCGGAACACTGAAGCTTTCTTT.

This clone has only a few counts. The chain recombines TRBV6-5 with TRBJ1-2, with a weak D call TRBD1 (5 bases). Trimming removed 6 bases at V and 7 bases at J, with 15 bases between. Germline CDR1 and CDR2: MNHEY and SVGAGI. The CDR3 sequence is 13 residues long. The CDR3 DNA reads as TGTGCCAGCAGCGCTCGAGAAAGGGGTGGCTACACCTTC. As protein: CASSARERGGYTF.

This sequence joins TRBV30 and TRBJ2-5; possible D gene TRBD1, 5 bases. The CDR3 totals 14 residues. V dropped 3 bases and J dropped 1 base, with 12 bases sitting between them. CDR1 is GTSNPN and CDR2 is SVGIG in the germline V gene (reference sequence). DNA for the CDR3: TGTGCCTGGAGGGTTAGGGGAATCCAAGAGACCCAGTACTTC. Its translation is CAWRVRGIQETQYF.

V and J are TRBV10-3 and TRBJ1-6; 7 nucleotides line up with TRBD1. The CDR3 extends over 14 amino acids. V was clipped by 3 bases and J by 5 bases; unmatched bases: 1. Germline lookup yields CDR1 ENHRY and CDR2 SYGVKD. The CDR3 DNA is TGTGCCATCAGTGAACAGGGGAATAATTCACCCCTCCACTTT. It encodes CAISEQGNNSPLHF.

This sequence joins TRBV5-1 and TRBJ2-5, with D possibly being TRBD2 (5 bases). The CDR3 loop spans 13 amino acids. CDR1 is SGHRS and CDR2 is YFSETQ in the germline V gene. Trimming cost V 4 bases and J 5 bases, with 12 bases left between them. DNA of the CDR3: TGCGCCAGCAGCCCCGGACCGGGGGAGACCCAGTACTTC. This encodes CASSPGPGETQYF.

For the CDR3, the DNA is TGTGCCAGCAGCGCCTCAGTGAACTATGGCTACACCTTC. This codes for CASSASVNYGYTF. The gene calls are TRBV9 and TRBJ1-2; no clear D gene. CDR1 and CDR2 from the germline V gene are SGDLS and YYNGEE. With 3 bases removed from V and 2 bases from J, the gap between germline ends came to 8 bases. The CDR3 runs 13 residues.

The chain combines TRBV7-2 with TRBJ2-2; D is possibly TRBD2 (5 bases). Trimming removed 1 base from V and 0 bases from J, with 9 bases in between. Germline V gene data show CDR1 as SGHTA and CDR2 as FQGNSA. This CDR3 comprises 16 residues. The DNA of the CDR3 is TGTGCCAGCAGCTTAGTGGCGGGCCCGAACACCGGGGAGCTGTTTTTT. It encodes CASSLVAGPNTGELFF.

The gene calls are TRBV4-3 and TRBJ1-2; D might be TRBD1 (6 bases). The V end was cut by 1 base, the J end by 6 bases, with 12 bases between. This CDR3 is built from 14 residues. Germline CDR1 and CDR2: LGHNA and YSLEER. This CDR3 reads CASSQAQGFDGYTF. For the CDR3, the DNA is TGCGCCAGCAGCCAAGCACAGGGCTTTGATGGCTACACCTTC.